This T cell receptor beta chain was obtained from a study of T-cell reconstitution after alpha-beta-depleted transplantation in children. General observations from the study: Some patients owed their high day-60 TCRbeta diversity to surviving recipient T cells and thymic progenitors.

In its sample, this clonotype was seen a few times. Its antigen remains unidentified. Trimming cost V 1 base and J 5 bases, with 9 bases left between them. The CDR3 has 13 residues. The germline V gene has CDR1 SGHRS and CDR2 YFSETQ. Preparation of the TCRbeta library involved a method that used unique molecular identifiers. A single record per CDR3 protein comes from TCRdb applying MiXCR to the PCR reads. Among around 230,000 distinct CDR3 sequences listed, under 20% were seen once. Source: PBMCs, mostly from graft donor cells, taken 360 days after TCRalphabeta/CD19-depleted stem cell transplant. The V gene is TRBV5-1, the J gene TRBJ2-5; D possibly corresponds to TRBD1 (6 bases). This sequence was found in a male patient between 2 and 10 years old who had a stem cell transplant for acute lymphoblastic leukemia, so the T cells may come from the graft donor. The CDR3 loop reads CASSLQGSETQYF. CDR3 bases: TGCGCCAGCAGCTTGCAGGGGTCGGAGACCCAGTACTTC.